These T cell receptor beta chains were read from a single sample in a study of T cell responses to AZD1222 COVID-19 vaccine. Profiling relied on immunoSEQ multiplex PCR, and the TCRdb table lists in-frame clones only, not all of them. The table lists 85,000 to 100,000 clones, approximately 89% of them singletons, with 6.5% to 10% in the top ten. The sample here was peripheral blood, taken 28 days after the second AZD1222 dose. These receptors all stem from an adult who received the AZD1222 COVID-19 vaccine. Each CDR3 is given with its conserved first and last residue. A D gene is named only where the DNA matches it firmly. Clone size is shown for a subset of rows, as once, few, many or a class of expanded clone.

V gene	J gene	clone size	D gene	CDR3 protein	CDR3 DNA
TRBV6-2/TRBV6-3	TRBJ1-2	-	TRBD1	CASSYGQGNYGYTF	TGTGCCAGCAGTTACGGACAGGGAAACTATGGCTACACCTTC
TRBV3-1/TRBV3-2	TRBJ1-2	-	TRBD1	CASSQGQGMAIYGYTF	TGTGCCAGCAGCCAGGGACAGGGGATGGCTATCTATGGCTACACCTTC
TRBV9	TRBJ2-6	once	-	CASSVGVGSPSSGANVLTF	TGTGCCAGCAGCGTAGGGGTCGGGAGCCCTAGCTCTGGGGCCAACGTCCTGACTTTC
TRBV4-2	TRBJ2-1	-	TRBD1	CASSQAGQGGYNEQFF	TGTGCCAGCAGCCAAGCAGGACAGGGGGGCTACAATGAGCAGTTCTTC
TRBV9	TRBJ2-3	-	-	CASSVDGTDTQYF	TGTGCCAGCAGCGTAGATGGGACAGATACGCAGTATTTT
TRBV5-6	TRBJ1-4	-	-	CASSLGSGTVNEKLFF	TGTGCCAGCAGCTTGGGTTCCGGGACGGTTAATGAAAAACTGTTTTTT
TRBV4-1	TRBJ1-4	-	TRBD1	CASSPQTGETNEKLFF	TGCGCCAGCAGCCCCCAAACAGGGGAAACTAATGAAAAACTGTTTTTT
TRBV24-1	TRBJ1-5	-	TRBD1	CATYGQGDQPQHF	TGTGCCACCTACGGACAGGGGGATCAGCCCCAGCATTTT
TRBV3-1/TRBV3-2	TRBJ1-5	-	-	CASSQDESPQHF	TGTGCCAGCAGCCAAGACGAGAGCCCCCAGCATTTT
TRBV28	TRBJ1-1	-	-	CASTRNGGAFF	TGTGCCAGCACACGAAACGGGGGAGCTTTCTTT
TRBV15	TRBJ2-1	once	TRBD1	CATSTLLPGQGTLSYNEQFF	TGTGCCACCAGCACCCTTCTTCCGGGACAGGGGACCCTTTCCTACAATGAGCAGTTCTTC
TRBV5-4	TRBJ1-2	-	-	CASIPDEGGYYGYTF	TGTGCCAGCATCCCGGACGAGGGGGGCTACTATGGCTACACCTTC
TRBV25-1	TRBJ2-2	-	TRBD2	CASSGAGVGTGELFF	TGTGCCAGCAGTGGAGCGGGAGTGGGGACCGGGGAGCTGTTTTTT
TRBV6-2/TRBV6-3	TRBJ2-5	-	-	CASSPTPGETQYF	TGTGCCAGCAGCCCGACTCCGGGGGAGACCCAGTACTTC
TRBV3-1/TRBV3-2	TRBJ2-2	once	-	CASSQLSAGELFF	TGTGCCAGCAGCCAGCTCAGTGCCGGGGAGCTGTTTTTT